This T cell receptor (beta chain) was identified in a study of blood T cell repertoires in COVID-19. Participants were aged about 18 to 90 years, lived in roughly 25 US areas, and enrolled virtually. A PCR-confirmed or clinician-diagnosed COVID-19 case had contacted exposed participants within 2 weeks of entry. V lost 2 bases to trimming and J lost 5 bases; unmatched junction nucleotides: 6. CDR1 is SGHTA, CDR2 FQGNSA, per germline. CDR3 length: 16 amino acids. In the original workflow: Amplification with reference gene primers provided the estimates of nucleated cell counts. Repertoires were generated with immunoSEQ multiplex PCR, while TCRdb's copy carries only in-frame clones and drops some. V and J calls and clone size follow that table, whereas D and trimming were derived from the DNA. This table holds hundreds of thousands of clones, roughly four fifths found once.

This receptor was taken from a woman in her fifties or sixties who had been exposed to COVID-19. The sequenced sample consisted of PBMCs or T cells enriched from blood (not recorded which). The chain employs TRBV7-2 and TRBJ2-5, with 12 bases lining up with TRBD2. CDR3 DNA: TGTGCCAGCAGCTTACGGTCTCTAGCGGGGGGGGAGACCCAGTACTTC. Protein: CASSLRSLAGGETQYF.